A single sample gave rise to the 4 T cell receptor beta chains below, sequenced in a study of Tregs in tolerant kidney transplant recipients. The nonmyeloablative bone marrow transplants came from related graft donors, with transient mixed chimerism. Assay: immunoSEQ multiplex PCR; the TCRdb copy retains only in-frame clones and omits some. The sample totals 20,000 to 30,000 clones. Here the sequenced sample was CD4+ T cells from blood (PBMCs), taken 6 months after the transplant. The receptor set was obtained from a human patient who received a combined kidney and bone marrow transplant. The T cells may come from the graft donor.

In the case of this clone: The read terminates 3 residues ahead of where the CDR3 ends, so the germline J gene completes it. This rearrangement joins TRBV7-9 to TRBJ2-4, with D perhaps TRBD2 (6 bases). The CDR3 contains 15 residues. CDR1 is SEHNR and CDR2 is FQNEAQ in the germline V gene (reference sequence). V dropped 5 bases and J dropped 5 bases, with 16 bases sitting between them. CDR3 bases read: TGTGCCAGCAGCCCCAATCGGGGGAGCGAAAACATT. Residues: CASSPNRGSENI. The full CDR3 reads CASSPNRGSENIQYF.

In regard to this clone: The read finishes 3 residues shy of the CDR3 end, and the germline J gene is used to complete it. The chain links TRBV19 to TRBJ1-2, with a tentative D call TRBD1 (5 bases). The CDR3 extends over 16 amino acids. Germline loops: CDR1 LNHDA, CDR2 SQIVND (reference sequence). V was cut by 4 bases and J by 4 bases, with 19 bases left in between. This CDR3 reads CASSRGRQSFFYGYTF. CDR3 DNA (partial): TGTGCCAGTAGTAGGGGCAGACAGTCGTTCTTCTATGGC.

Frequency places this clone as medium-sized (0.01 to 0.1%). The CDR3 extends 3 residues past the end of the read, so its final part is completed from the germline J gene. The chain carries TRBV6-4 and TRBJ1-2; 7 nucleotides align to TRBD1. The length of the CDR3 is 15 residues. V lost 0 bases, J lost 7 bases, and 8 bases stayed unmatched. Germline V gene lookup returns CDR1 MRHNA and CDR2 SNTAGT. CDR3 DNA (partial): TGTGCCAGCAGTGACTCTGTGACAGGGAAGGGTGGC. Translation: CASSDSVTGKGG. The CDR3, in full, reads CASSDSVTGKGGYTF.

Comment on this clone: The CDR3 extends 3 residues past the end of the read, so its final part is completed from the germline J gene. The gene calls are TRBV18 and TRBJ2-1, with TRBD1 as a possible D gene (5 bases). V was trimmed by 2 bases and J by 0 bases, leaving 8 bases between them. This CDR3 contains 15 residues. CDR1 KGHSH and CDR2 LQKENI come from the germline V gene. Partial CDR3 DNA: TGTGCCAGCTCACCAAGGGGCCGCTCCTACAATGAG. Amino acid sequence: CASSPRGRSYNE. The entire CDR3 is CASSPRGRSYNEQFF.